This T cell receptor (beta chain) was captured by sequencing in a study of T cells in Graves' hyperthyroidism and ophthalmopathy. Study-wide background: Peripheral blood samples were taken at initial diagnosis, prior to any treatment. Study outcomes and limitations: Most thyroid clonotypes expanded above 0.001 were also detected in blood. Separating ophthalmopathy from stable hyperthyroidism was achieved by a 13 V-J model.

This clonotype was seen ten or more times. Its antigen is not identified. Researchers took RNA transcripts and amplified the TCR beta CDR3 regions from them. Carried out on the TCR CDR3, a first-round RT-PCR used the HTBI primer set. In TCRdb, the multiplex PCR reads were re-called with MiXCR into one record per CDR3 protein. The repertoire holds 200,000 to 300,000 distinct CDR3 sequences, with approximately 23% as singletons. The sample was blood. The receptor's source is a woman aged 40-49 years with Graves' ophthalmopathy.

The CDR3 is CASSLELSETQYF. Here the CDR3 DNA reads TGCGCCAGCAGCTTGGAACTGTCAGAGACCCAGTACTTC. The rearrangement uses TRBV5-1 and TRBJ2-5; D remains unclear. Looked up from germline, CDR1 is SGHRS and CDR2 is YFSETQ. Trimming left V 0 bases short and J 4 bases short, with 7 bases between. The CDR3 spans 13 residues.